The 17 T cell receptor beta chains given below trace back to one sample, sequenced in a study of T cell repertoires in ileal Crohn's disease. The assay was immunoSEQ multiplex PCR, and TCRdb's table has in-frame clones only and misses some. Here the sample spans about 4,100 clones, over 60% being singletons. The specimen was ileal tissue. The source is an adult with Crohn's disease.

V usage is TRBV6-1 and J usage is TRBJ2-7; TRBD2 matches 14 bases. Germline lookup yields CDR1 MNHNS and CDR2 SASEGT. The CDR3 consists of 15 residues. Trimming cost V 2 bases and J 6 bases; bases outside gene matches: 3. As DNA, the CDR3 is TGTGCCAGCAGTGAAATGGGACTAGCGGGAGCCGAGCAGTACTTC. This encodes CASSEMGLAGAEQYF.

This rearrangement joins TRBV7-9 to TRBJ2-7, with 10 bases aligning to TRBD1. There are 15 residues in the CDR3. Unmatched junction bases numbered 6, after V lost 2 bases and J lost 5 bases. The germline gives CDR1 SEHNR, CDR2 FQNEAQ (reference sequence). The CDR3 DNA is TGTGCCAGCAGCTTAAGGGGACAGGGGTTCGACGAGCAGTACTTC. As protein: CASSLRGQGFDEQYF.

The J gene is TRBJ2-5, the V gene TRBV27, with D perhaps matching TRBD2 (7 bases). TRBJ2-7 explains the end of the DNA better; the J call may be wrong. This CDR3 region has 16 residues. Germline V gene sequence: CDR1 MNHEY, CDR2 SMNVEV (reference sequence). The CDR3 is CASSSLGGARSYEQYF. The CDR3, as DNA: TGTGCCAGCAGTTCCCTGGGGGGGGCTCGGTCCTACGAGCAGTACTTC.

This clone was seen just once. This chain links TRBV11-2 with TRBJ2-5; the D is unclear. Trimming left V 7 bases short and J 0 bases short, with 9 bases between. Per germline, CDR1 SGHAT and CDR2 FQNNGV. The CDR3 runs to 13 residues. The chain's CDR3 is CASTPRYQETQYF. Here the CDR3 DNA reads TGTGCCAGCACCCCCAGGTACCAAGAGACCCAGTACTTC. The entire variable domain, with the rest obtained from reference TRBV11-2 and TRBJ2-5, is as follows: EAGVAQSPRYKIIEKRQSVAFWCNPISGHATLYWYQQILGQGPKLLIQFQNNGVVDDSQLPKDRFSAERLKGVDSTLKIQPAKLEDSAVYLCASTPRYQETQYFGPGTRLLVL.

V is TRBV9 and J is TRBJ2-3, with TRBD2 as a possible D gene (6 bases). Germline CDR1 SGDLS, CDR2 YYNGEE. This CDR3 has 17 amino acids. V gave up 3 bases and J gave up 6 bases, with 23 bases separating them. This chain's CDR3 is CASSGEGAGRQLDTQYF. CDR3 coding DNA: TGTGCCAGCAGCGGTGAGGGCGCGGGGAGGCAATTGGATACGCAGTATTTT.

V and J are TRBV30 and TRBJ1-5, with D possibly TRBD1 on 5 matching bases. The CDR3 contains 14 residues. Germline V gene sequence: CDR1 GTSNPN, CDR2 SVGIG (reference sequence). Trimming cost V 0 bases and J 3 bases, with 9 bases left between them. CDR3 in amino acids: CAWSVGHHNQPQHF. DNA for the CDR3: TGTGCCTGGAGTGTGGGGCACCACAATCAGCCCCAGCATTTT.

This clone was observed once. The genes are TRBV30 and TRBJ1-2; maybe TRBD1 (6 bases). CDR1 GTSNPN and CDR2 SVGIG come from the germline V gene (reference sequence). V lost 3 bases and J 8 bases, leaving 19 bases between the germline ends. The CDR3 runs 14 residues. The CDR3 nucleotides are TGTGCCTGGAGCGGGGCGGGGGGCTTTCGGGGCTACACCTTC. It specifies CAWSGAGGFRGYTF.

The rearrangement links TRBV2 to TRBJ2-7, with 9 bases fitting TRBD1. After removal of 7 bases from V and 1 base from J, the junction contained 5 bases not matched to a gene. The CDR3 has 14 amino acids. The germline V gene encodes CDR1 SNHLY and CDR2 FYNNEI. Here the CDR3 reads CASNGQGPSYEQYF. DNA of the CDR3: TGTGCCAGCAACGGACAGGGGCCGTCCTACGAGCAGTACTTC. The variable domain in full, with the rest retrieved from reference TRBV2 and TRBJ2-7, is EPEVTQTPSHQVTQMGQEVILRCVPISNHLYFYWYRQILGQKVEFLVSFYNNEISEKSEIFDDQFSVERPDGSNFTLKIRSTKLEDSAMYFCASNGQGPSYEQYFGPGTRLTVT.

The chain combines TRBV6-1 with TRBJ2-7; D is ambiguous. Trimming took off 2 bases at V and 2 bases at J, with 7 bases between the two ends. The CDR3 spans 13 residues. From germline, CDR1 is MNHNS and CDR2 SASEGT. This CDR3 reads CASSETAPYEQYF. In DNA form, the CDR3 reads TGTGCCAGCAGTGAAACAGCCCCCTACGAGCAGTACTTC.

The chain links TRBV4-2 to TRBJ2-2, with TRBD1 matching over 8 bases. Per germline, CDR1 LGHNA and CDR2 YNFKEQ. With 0 bases clipped from V and 8 bases from J, the junction kept 5 bases outside the gene matches. The CDR3 has 15 residues. The CDR3 protein is CASSQDLQGAGELFF. CDR3 bases: TGTGCCAGCAGCCAAGACCTCCAGGGGGCAGGGGAGCTGTTTTTT.

There are a few counts of this clone. V usage is TRBV5-1 and J usage is TRBJ2-7; 7 bases are shared with TRBD1. V lost 1 base and J lost 3; bases outside the gene matches: 4. This CDR3 comprises 14 residues. The germline CDR1 and CDR2 sequences are SGHRS and YFSETQ. The CDR3, as DNA: TGCGCCAGCAGCTTGATACAGGGGAACTACGAGCAGTACTTC. Its translation is CASSLIQGNYEQYF.

The genes are TRBV27 and TRBJ2-1; TRBD2 matches 8 bases. The CDR3 is made up of 16 amino acids. Germline CDR1 MNHEY, CDR2 SMNVEV (reference sequence). The junction had 6 bases not matched to a gene; V was cut back by 2 bases and J by 3 bases. The CDR3 sequence: CASSLAGGDYYNEQFF. The CDR3 region has the DNA TGTGCCAGCAGTTTAGCGGGGGGCGACTACTACAATGAGCAGTTCTTC.

There are a few counts of this clone. The chain uses TRBV6-4 and TRBJ2-3, with D maybe TRBD1 (6 bases). V dropped 5 bases and J dropped 1 base, with 13 bases sitting between them. The CDR3 consists of 15 residues. Germline loops: CDR1 MRHNA, CDR2 SNTAGT. The CDR3 reads CASSSSRGGTDTQYF. The CDR3 coding sequence is TGTGCCAGCAGTTCGAGCAGGGGCGGCACAGATACGCAGTATTTT.

Only one count was recorded for this clone. The J gene is TRBJ2-2, the V gene TRBV6-1; D not resolved. Germline loops: CDR1 MNHNS, CDR2 SASEGT. V lost 1 base, J lost 6 bases, and 9 bases lay in between. CDR3 length: 14 amino acids. CDR3 nucleotide sequence: TGTGCCAGCAGTGAAGTCCCGGGTGCCGGGGAGCTGTTTTTT. Amino acid sequence: CASSEVPGAGELFF.

This chain uses TRBV11-2 with TRBJ1-1; 7 positions agree with TRBD1. There are 16 residues in the CDR3. Germline CDR1 SGHAT, CDR2 FQNNGV. J was trimmed by 6 bases and V by 1 base; bases with no gene match: 11. The CDR3 loop reads CASSLGRTGRFAEAFF. CDR3 nucleotides: TGTGCCAGCAGCTTAGGACGGACAGGAAGATTTGCTGAAGCTTTCTTT.

This clone was counted a few times. V usage is TRBV9 and J usage is TRBJ2-1; D is perhaps TRBD2 (6 bases). CDR1 and CDR2 (germline): SGDLS, YYNGEE. V dropped 3 bases and J dropped 0 bases, with 13 bases sitting between them. The CDR3 is 16 amino acids. The CDR3 coding sequence is TGTGCCAGCAGCGCCGGTGGGGGGAACTCCTACAATGAGCAGTTCTTC. Translation: CASSAGGGNSYNEQFF.

This rearrangement joins TRBV12-5 to TRBJ1-2; tentatively, D is TRBD1 (5 bases). CDR1 and CDR2 from the germline V gene are LGHNT and FRNRAP. The CDR3 is 11 residues long. V was shortened by 8 bases and J by 6 bases, with 10 bases between the two germline ends. CDR3 amino acids: CASSGGDGYTF. DNA for the CDR3: TGTGCTAGTAGTGGGGGGGATGGCTACACCTTC.